Below, one TCR beta chain is given with its context. These data come from a study of blood T cells in healthy people across ages. CDR1 and CDR2 from the germline V gene are SGHTA and FQGNSA. This CDR3 is built from 15 residues. J gave up 10 bases and V 5 bases, and 9 bases lay outside the gene matches. Primers used in a second PCR of about 7 to 11 cycles were a sample-barcoded 5' primer and a J-beta primer mix. Tagging of each cDNA molecule was performed by a template-switch adaptor with 12 random nucleotides. No fewer than 3 million CDR3-containing paired-end reads came from each sample. TCRdb re-called the 5' RACE reads with MiXCR, one entry per CDR3 protein. The sample carries some 1.7 million distinct CDR3 sequences, approximately 30% recorded once. The authors drew 8 to 10 milliliters of peripheral blood from each donor. There were at least 6 micrograms of total RNA extracted from every sample.

Sequencing used blood. The TCR originated in a woman younger than 45 in good health. The chain carries TRBV7-2 and TRBJ2-1, with 12 bases identical to TRBD1. CDR3 sequence reads: CASSRGGQGAREQFF. Written as DNA, the CDR3 is TGTGCCAGCAGCCGAGGGGGACAGGGGGCCAGAGAGCAGTTCTTC. The full variable domain, its missing parts supplied by reference TRBV7-2 and TRBJ2-1, is GAGVSQSPSNKVTEKGKDVELRCDPISGHTALYWYRQSLGQGLEFLIYFQGNSAPDKSGLPSDRFSAERTGGSVSTLTIQRTQQEDSAVYLCASSRGGQGAREQFFGPGTRLTVL.